Listed here are 5 T cell receptor beta chains from one sample, sequenced in a study of T cell responses to AZD1222 COVID-19 vaccine. The data were produced by immunoSEQ multiplex PCR, yet TCRdb's version contains in-frame clones alone and is incomplete. The sample includes approximately 120,000 clones, around 90% of them seen just once. The sample was peripheral blood, taken on day 0 of MenACWY control vaccination. The receptor set was obtained from an adult in good health.

The V call is TRBV4-2, the J call TRBJ1-4; D not certain. The CDR3 is 12 residues long. Deletions cut 1 base from V and 10 bases from J, with 7 bases between. Germline CDR1 and CDR2: LGHNA and YNFKEQ. CDR3 in DNA: TGTGCCAGCAGCCAAGTAAGCGGAAAACTGTTTTTT. Its protein product is CASSQVSGKLFF.

V is TRBV11-2 and J is TRBJ2-7; 9 nucleotides match TRBD1. This CDR3 region has 14 residues. The J segment lost 6 bases and the V segment lost 3 bases, leaving 6 bases of the junction unmatched. Germline lookup yields CDR1 SGHAT and CDR2 FQNNGV. CDR3 bases: TGTGCCAGCAGCTTCGGACAGGGGAGGGGCGAGCAGTACTTC. Protein: CASSFGQGRGEQYF.

The J gene is TRBJ2-1, the V gene TRBV11-1; 8 bases fit TRBD2. The germline V gene has CDR1 SGHAT and CDR2 FQDESV (reference sequence). V shed 5 bases, J shed 6 bases, and the junction held 9 bases outside the gene matches. The CDR3 sequence is 15 residues long. The CDR3 region has the DNA TGTGCCAGCAGCGATGGGACTAGAAGTCGCAATGAGCAGTTCTTC. Protein sequence: CASSDGTRSRNEQFF.

This chain links TRBV9 with TRBJ1-4; D is uncertain. The length of the CDR3 is 17 residues. Trimming left V 0 bases short and J 0 bases short, with 12 bases between. Germline-derived CDR1 and CDR2 are SGDLS and YYNGEE. CDR3 DNA sequence: TGTGCCAGCAGCGTAGCTGGGTCAGCTGCAACTAATGAAAAACTGTTTTTT. Protein product: CASSVAGSAATNEKLFF.

This chain connects TRBV28 to TRBJ1-5; 10 positions agree with TRBD1. The junction had 4 bases not matched to a gene; V was cut back by 5 bases and J by 6 bases. There are 14 residues in the CDR3. The V gene's germline CDR1 is MDHEN and CDR2 SYDVKM. CDR3 protein: CASSIDRGRQPQHF. The CDR3 coding sequence is TGTGCCAGCAGTATAGACAGGGGGCGTCAGCCCCAGCATTTT. The variable domain in full, with the rest retrieved from reference TRBV28 and TRBJ1-5, is DVKVTQSSRYLVKRTGEKVFLECVQDMDHENMFWYRQDPGLGLRLIYFSYDVKMKEKGDIPEGYSVSREKKERFSLILESASTNQTSMYLCASSIDRGRQPQHFGDGTRLSIL.